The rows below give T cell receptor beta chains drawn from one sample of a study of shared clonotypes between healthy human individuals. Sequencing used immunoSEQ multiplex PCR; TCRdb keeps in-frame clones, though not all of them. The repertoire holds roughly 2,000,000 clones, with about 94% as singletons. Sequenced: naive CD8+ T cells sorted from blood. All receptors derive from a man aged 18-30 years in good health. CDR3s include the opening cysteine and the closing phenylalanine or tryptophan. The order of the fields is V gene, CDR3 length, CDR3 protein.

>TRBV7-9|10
CAIDKETQYF
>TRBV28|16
CASSLESEGMNTEAFF
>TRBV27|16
CASSLIKTLGLSEAFF
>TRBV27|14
CASALTGVGWEQYF
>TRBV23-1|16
CASSQIGFPRGSPLHF
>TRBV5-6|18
CASSAPPGTGTGVDTQYF
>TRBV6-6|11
CASSYAGGQYF
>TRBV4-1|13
CASNSGRGTEAFF
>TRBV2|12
CASSEVWHEQYF
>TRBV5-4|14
CASGGESSYNEQFF
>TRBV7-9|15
CASSLEQGTPSPLHF
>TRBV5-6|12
CASSDGSYEQYF
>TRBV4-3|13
CASSQGVIGGYTF
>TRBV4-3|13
CASSQAGGAEAFF
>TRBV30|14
CAWTAGTWDGTQYF
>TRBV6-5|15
CASSVGTSTGNEQFF
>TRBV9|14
CASSVGGFSYEQYF
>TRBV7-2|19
CASSLWGLAGGLPTGELFF
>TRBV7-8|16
CASSPRREGTSYEQYF
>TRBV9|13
CASSVTGTSEQYF
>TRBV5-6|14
CASSFGGVPYEQYF
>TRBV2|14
CASSGTGTYNEQFF
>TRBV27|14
CASSPGGAHYGYTF
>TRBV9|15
CASSPNDRSPYEQYF
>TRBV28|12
CASNRVSYEQYF
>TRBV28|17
CASSLWGGPVTDTEAFF
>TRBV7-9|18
CASSPPSGDLPPNYGYTF
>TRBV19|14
CASSASGATYEQYF